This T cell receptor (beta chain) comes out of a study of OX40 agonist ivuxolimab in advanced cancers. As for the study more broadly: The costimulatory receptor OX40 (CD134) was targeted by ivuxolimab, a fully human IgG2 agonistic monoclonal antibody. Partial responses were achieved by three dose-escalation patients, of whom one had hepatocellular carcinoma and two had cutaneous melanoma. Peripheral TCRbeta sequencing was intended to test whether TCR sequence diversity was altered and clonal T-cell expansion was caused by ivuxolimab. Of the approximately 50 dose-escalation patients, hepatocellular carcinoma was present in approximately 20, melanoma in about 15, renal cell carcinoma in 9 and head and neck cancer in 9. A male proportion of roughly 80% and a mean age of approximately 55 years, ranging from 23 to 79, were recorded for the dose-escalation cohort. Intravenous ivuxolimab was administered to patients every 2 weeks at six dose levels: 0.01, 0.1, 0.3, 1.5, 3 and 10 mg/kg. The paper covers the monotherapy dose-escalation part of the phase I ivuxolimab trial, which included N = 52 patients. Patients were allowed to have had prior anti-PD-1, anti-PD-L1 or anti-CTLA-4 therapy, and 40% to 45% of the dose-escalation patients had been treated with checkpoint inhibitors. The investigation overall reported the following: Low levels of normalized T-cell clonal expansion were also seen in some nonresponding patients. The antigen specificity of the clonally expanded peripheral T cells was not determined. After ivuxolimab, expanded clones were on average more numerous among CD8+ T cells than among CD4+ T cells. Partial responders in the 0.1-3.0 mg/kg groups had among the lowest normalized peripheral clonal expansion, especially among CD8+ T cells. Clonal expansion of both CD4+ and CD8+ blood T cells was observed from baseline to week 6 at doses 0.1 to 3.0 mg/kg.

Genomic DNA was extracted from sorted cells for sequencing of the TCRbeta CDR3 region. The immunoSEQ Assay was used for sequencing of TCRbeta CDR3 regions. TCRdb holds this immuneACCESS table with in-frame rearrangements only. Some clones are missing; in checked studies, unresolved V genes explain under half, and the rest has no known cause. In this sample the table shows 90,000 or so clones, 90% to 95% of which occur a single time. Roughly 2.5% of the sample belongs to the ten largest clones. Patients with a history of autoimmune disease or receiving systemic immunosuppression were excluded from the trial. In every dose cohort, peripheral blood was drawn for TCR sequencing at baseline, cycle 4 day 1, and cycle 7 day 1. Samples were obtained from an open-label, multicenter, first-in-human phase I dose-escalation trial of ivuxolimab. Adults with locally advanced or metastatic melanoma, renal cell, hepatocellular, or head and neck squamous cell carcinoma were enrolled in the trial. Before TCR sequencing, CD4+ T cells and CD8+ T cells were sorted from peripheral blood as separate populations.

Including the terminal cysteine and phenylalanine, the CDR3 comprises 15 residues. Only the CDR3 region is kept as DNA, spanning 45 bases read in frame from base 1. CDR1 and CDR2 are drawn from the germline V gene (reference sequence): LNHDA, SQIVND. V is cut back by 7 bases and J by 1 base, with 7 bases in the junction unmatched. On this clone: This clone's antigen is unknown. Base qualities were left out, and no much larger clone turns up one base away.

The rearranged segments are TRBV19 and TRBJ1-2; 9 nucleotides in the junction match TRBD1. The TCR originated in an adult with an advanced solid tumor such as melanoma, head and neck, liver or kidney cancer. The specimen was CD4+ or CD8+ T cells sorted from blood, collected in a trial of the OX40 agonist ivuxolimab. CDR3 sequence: CASTAGTGYNYGYTF. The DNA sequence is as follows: TGTGCCAGTACCGCAGGGACAGGGTATAACTATGGCTACACCTTC.